This T cell receptor (beta chain) emerged from a study of blood T cell repertoires in COVID-19 (TCRdb year 2020). Study-level background: Collaborator samples came from the United States, Italy and Spain and covered acute and convalescent phases of COVID-19. The material from the prospective study consisted of cDNA or gDNA derived from T cells, B-cell-depleted T cells, or PBMCs. Subjects who had been exposed to COVID-19, were actively infected with it, or had recovered from it provided the deeply sampled blood TCRbeta repertoires that made up the dataset. The repertoires were made available in a free public database intended to serve as a resource for research on the immune response to SARS-CoV-2. Samples came from the ongoing ImmuneRACE study (first 160 participants) plus 1,254 subjects from 6 global collaborators. The sample metadata nearly always contained a de-identified subject ID, COVID-19 status, age in years and sex. Where HLA class I and class II types were available, the types were taken from metadata supplied by the sample provider, not from assay-based typing.

Overall results and qualifications from the work: Clinical and demographic metadata were provided uncurated, with the amount varying by source and participant.

Including the terminal cysteine and phenylalanine, the CDR3 comprises 15 residues. Kept here is only the CDR3 DNA, which spans 45 bases and is read in frame from base 1. CDR1 is given as SGHTA and CDR2 as FQGNSA, both from the germline V gene. The V and J ends are trimmed by 0 bases and 0 bases, leaving 3 bases between them. The collaborating institutions used their own protocols to collect whole blood in K2EDTA tubes. For TCRbeta analysis, collaborators shipped samples as frozen whole blood, isolated PBMCs, or DNA extracted from either of those sample types. Remarks on this clone: This clone's antigen is unknown. No base qualities exist here, and no much larger clone lies one base off it.

TCRbeta CDR3 regions were amplified from genomic DNA by means of the immunoSEQ Assay, a bias-controlled multiplex PCR. Regarding the original processing steps: Within the assay, amplification of reference gene primers was used to estimate how many nucleated cells each sample contained. Sequence reads were collapsed and filtered to measure the absolute abundance of every unique TCRbeta CDR3 rearrangement. For each sample, productive Simpson clonality was calculated by taking the square root of Simpson's diversity index across productive rearrangements. Imported from immuneACCESS, the table was reduced by TCRdb to in-frame sequences with V and J called. These copies leave out some clones; in studies compared against another copy, an unresolved V gene accounts for under half, and the cause of the remainder is not known. The V and J calls and clone size come from that table; D and trimming were worked out from the DNA. In all, the sample holds about 210,000 clones, and around 80% of those were seen once. In total, the top ten clones hold about 8.9% of the sample.

The chain is made from TRBV7-2 and TRBJ2-6; the D gene remains uncertain. The material sequenced was peripheral blood. The clonotype originates from a middle-aged man with active or convalescent COVID-19. DNA sequence: TGTGCCAGCAGCTTAGCACTCTCTGGGGCCAACGTCCTGACTTTC. Translated, this gives CASSLALSGANVLTF.